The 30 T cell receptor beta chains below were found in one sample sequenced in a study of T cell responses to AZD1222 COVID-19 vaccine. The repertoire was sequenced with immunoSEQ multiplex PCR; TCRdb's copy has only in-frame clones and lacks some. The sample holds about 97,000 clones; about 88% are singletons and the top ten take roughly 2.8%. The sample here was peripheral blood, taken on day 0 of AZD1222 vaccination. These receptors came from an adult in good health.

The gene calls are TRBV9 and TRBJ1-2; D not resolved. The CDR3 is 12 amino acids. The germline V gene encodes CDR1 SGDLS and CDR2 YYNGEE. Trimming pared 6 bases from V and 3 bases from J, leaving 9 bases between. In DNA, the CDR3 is TGTGCCAGCATGAGCGTGCACTATGGCTACACCTTC. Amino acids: CASMSVHYGYTF.

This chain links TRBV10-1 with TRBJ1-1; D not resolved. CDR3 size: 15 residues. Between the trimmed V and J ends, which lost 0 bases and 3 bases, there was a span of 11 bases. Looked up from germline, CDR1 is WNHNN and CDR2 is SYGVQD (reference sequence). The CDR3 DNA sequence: TGCGCCAGCAGTGAGTCGATACACCGGGACACTGAAGCTTTCTTT. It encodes CASSESIHRDTEAFF.

The CDR3 bases are TGTGCCAGCGGTTGGTTCGACGGCTACACCTTC. It translates to CASGWFDGYTF. The chain joins TRBV7-9 to TRBJ1-2; D unresolved. This CDR3 spans 11 amino acids. V lost 8 bases and J 8 bases, leaving 12 bases between the germline ends. Germline assignment: CDR1 SEHNR and CDR2 FQNEAQ (reference sequence).

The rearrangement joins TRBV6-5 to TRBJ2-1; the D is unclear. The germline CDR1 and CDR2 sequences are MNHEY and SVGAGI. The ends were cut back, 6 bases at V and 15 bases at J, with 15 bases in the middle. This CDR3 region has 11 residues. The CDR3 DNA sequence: TGTGCCAGCAGGGAGAATATCGGTCGGTTCTTC. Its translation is CASRENIGRFF.

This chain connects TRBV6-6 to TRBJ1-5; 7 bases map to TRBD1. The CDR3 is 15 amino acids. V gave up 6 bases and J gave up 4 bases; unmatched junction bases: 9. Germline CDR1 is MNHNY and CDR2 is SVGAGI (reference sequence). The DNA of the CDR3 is TGTGCCAGCAGATGGGACAGCGAAGGGAATCAGCCCCAGCATTTT. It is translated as CASRWDSEGNQPQHF.

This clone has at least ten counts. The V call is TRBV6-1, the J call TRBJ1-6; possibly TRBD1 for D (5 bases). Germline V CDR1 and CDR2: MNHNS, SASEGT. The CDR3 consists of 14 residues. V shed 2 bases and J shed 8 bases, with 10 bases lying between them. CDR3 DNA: TGTGCCAGCAGTGAAACACAGGAATATTCACCCCTCCACTTT. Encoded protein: CASSETQEYSPLHF.

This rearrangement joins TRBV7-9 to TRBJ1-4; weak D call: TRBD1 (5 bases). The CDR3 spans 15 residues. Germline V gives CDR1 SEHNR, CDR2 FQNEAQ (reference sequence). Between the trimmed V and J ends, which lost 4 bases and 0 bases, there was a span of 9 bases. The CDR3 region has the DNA TGTGCCAGCAGCTCGCGACAGTCAACTAATGAAAAACTGTTTTTT. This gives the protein CASSSRQSTNEKLFF.

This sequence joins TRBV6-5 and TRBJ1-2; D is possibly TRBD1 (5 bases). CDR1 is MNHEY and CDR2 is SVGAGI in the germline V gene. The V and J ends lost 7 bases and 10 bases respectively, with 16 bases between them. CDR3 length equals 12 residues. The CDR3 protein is CASKRAGDLYTF. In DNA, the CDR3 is TGTGCCAGCAAAAGGGCGGGGGACCTCTACACCTTC.

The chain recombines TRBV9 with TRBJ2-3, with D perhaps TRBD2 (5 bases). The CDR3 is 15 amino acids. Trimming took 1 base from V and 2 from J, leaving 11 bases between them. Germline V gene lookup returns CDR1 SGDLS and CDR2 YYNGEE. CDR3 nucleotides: TGTGCCAGCAGCGTACCAGAGGGATTCACAGATACGCAGTATTTT. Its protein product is CASSVPEGFTDTQYF.

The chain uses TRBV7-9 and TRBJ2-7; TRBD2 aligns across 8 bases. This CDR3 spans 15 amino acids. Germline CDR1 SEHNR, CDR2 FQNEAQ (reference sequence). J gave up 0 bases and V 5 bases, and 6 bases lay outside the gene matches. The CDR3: CASSPGRGASYEQYF. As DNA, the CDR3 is TGTGCCAGCAGCCCCGGGCGGGGGGCCTCCTACGAGCAGTACTTC.

The DNA of the CDR3 is TGTGCCTGGAGTGTACCAGGGCGGGGAGAAAAACTGTTTTTT. It specifies CAWSVPGRGEKLFF. The chain has TRBV30 and TRBJ1-4, with D possibly being TRBD1 (5 bases). V was cut by 0 bases and J by 8 bases, with 13 bases left in between. Germline lookup yields CDR1 GTSNPN and CDR2 SVGIG (reference sequence). CDR3 length equals 14 residues.

CDR3 protein: CASSLWGVYLNTEAFF. The CDR3 nucleotides read TGTGCCAGCAGCTTGTGGGGGGTTTACTTGAACACTGAAGCTTTCTTT. This chain uses TRBV5-6 with TRBJ1-1, with D possibly TRBD1 on 5 matching bases. Trimming removed 1 base from V and 0 bases from J, with 13 bases in between. Germline assignment: CDR1 SGHDT and CDR2 YYEEEE. The CDR3 is made up of 16 amino acids.

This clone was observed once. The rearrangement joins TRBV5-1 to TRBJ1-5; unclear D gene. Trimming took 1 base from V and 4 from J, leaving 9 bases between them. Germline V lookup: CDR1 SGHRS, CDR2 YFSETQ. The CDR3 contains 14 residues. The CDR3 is CASSLLGENQPQHF. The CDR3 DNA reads TGCGCCAGCAGCTTGTTAGGCGAGAATCAGCCCCAGCATTTT.

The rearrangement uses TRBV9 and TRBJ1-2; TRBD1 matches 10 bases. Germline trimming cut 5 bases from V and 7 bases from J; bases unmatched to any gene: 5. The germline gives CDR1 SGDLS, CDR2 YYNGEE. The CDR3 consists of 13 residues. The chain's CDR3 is CASRTGGFSGYTF. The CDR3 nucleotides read TGTGCCAGCAGGACAGGGGGCTTCAGTGGCTACACCTTC.

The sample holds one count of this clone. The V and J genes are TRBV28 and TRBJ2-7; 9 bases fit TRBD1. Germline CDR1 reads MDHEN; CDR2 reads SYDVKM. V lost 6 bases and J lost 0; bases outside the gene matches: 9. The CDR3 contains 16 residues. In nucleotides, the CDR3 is TGTGCCAGCAGAACCTCGACAGGGGGTAGCTCCTACGAGCAGTACTTC. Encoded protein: CASRTSTGGSSYEQYF.

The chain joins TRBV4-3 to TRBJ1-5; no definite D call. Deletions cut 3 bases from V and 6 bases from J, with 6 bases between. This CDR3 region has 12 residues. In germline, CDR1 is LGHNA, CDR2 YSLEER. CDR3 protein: CASSHMSQPQHF. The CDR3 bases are TGCGCCAGCAGCCACATGAGTCAGCCCCAGCATTTT.

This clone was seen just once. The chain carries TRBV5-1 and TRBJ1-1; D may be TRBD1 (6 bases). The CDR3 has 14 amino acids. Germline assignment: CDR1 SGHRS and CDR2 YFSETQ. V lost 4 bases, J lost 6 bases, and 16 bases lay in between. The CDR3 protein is CASSTQTGTPEAFF. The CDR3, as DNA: TGCGCCAGCAGCACCCAGACAGGTACGCCTGAAGCTTTCTTT.

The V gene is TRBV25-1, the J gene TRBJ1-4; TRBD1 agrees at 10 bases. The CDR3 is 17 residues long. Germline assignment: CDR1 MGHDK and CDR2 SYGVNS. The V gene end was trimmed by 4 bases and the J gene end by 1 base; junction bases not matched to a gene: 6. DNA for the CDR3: TGTGCCAGCAGTGCCGGGACAGGGGCAGAAACTAATGAAAAACTGTTTTTT. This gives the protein CASSAGTGAETNEKLFF.

This chain's CDR3 is CASSFQRTGTYEQYF. CDR3 DNA sequence: TGTGCCAGCAGCTTTCAGAGGACAGGAACCTACGAGCAGTACTTC. The rearrangement joins TRBV7-2 to TRBJ2-7, with 7 bases lining up with TRBD1. CDR1 SGHTA and CDR2 FQGNSA come from the germline V gene. The CDR3 is 15 residues long. The V and J ends lost 3 bases and 2 bases, in that order; junction bases with no gene match: 7.

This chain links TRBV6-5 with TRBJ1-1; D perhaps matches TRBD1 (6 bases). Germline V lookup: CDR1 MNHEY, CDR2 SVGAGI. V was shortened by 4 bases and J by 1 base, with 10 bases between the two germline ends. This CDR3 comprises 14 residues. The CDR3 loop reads CASSFYRANTEAFF. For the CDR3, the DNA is TGTGCCAGCAGTTTTTACAGGGCGAACACTGAAGCTTTCTTT.

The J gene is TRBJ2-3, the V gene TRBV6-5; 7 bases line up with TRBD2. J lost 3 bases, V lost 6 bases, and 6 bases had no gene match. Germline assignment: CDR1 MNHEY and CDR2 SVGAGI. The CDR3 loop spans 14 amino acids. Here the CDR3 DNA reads TGTGCCAGCAGCCAAGGGAGGGAGACAGATACGCAGTATTTT. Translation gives CASSQGRETDTQYF.

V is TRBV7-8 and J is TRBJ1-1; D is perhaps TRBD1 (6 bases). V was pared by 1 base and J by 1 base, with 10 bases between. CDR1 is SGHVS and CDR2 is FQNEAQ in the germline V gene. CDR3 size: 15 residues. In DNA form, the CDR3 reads TGTGCCAGCAGCTTAGGGCGGGGGCCGAACACTGAAGCTTTCTTT. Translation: CASSLGRGPNTEAFF.

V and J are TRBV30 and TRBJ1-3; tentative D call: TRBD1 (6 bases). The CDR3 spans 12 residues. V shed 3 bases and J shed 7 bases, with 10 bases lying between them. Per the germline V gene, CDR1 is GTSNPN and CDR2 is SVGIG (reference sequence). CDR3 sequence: CAWRTGWNTIYF. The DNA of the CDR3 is TGTGCCTGGAGGACAGGTTGGAACACCATATATTTT.

CDR3 loop: CASQTGGQGYTF. CDR3 DNA: TGTGCCAGCCAGACAGGGGGCCAGGGCTACACCTTC. This chain uses TRBV28 with TRBJ1-2; 10 nucleotides align to TRBD1. This CDR3 comprises 12 residues. J lost 8 bases, V lost 8 bases, and 5 bases had no gene match. Germline CDR1 and CDR2: MDHEN and SYDVKM.

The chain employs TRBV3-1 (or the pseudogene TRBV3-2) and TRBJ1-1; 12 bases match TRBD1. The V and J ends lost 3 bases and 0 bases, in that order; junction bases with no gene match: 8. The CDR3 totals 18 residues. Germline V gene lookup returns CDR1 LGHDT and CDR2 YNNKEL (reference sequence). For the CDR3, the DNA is TGTGCCAGCAGCCAGGGATGGGACAGGGGGCCCATGAACACTGAAGCTTTCTTT. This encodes CASSQGWDRGPMNTEAFF.

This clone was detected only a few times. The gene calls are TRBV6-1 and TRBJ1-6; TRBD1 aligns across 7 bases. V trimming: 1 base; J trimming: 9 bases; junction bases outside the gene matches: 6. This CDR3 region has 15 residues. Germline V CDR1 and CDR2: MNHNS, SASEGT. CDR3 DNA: TGTGCCAGCAGTGAAGAGGCAGGGGGTGGTTCACCCCTCCACTTT. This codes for CASSEEAGGGSPLHF.

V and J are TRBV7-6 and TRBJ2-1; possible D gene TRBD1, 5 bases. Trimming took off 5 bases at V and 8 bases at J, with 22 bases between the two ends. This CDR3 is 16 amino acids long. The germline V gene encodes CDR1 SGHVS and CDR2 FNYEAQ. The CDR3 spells CASSPPEDGWTYEQFF. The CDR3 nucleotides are TGTGCCAGCAGCCCCCCCGAGGACGGTTGGACATATGAGCAGTTCTTC.

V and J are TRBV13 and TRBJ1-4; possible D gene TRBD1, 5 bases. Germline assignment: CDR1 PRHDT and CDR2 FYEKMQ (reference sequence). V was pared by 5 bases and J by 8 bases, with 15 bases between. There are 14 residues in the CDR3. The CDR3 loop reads CASSPFGREEKLFF. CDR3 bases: TGTGCCAGCAGCCCCTTCGGCAGGGAAGAAAAACTGTTTTTT.

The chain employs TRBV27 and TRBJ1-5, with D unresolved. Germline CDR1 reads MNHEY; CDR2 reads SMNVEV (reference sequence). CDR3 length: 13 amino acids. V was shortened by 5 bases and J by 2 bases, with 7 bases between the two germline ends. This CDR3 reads CASSPRGNQPQHF. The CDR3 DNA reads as TGTGCCAGCAGTCCAAGGGGCAATCAGCCCCAGCATTTT.

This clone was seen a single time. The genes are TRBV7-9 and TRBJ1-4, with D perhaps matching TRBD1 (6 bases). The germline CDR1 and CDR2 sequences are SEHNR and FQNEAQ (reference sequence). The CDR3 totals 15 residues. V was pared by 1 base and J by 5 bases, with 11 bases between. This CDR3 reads CASSLVWGPNEKLFF. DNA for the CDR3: TGTGCCAGCAGCTTAGTTTGGGGGCCGAATGAAAAACTGTTTTTT.